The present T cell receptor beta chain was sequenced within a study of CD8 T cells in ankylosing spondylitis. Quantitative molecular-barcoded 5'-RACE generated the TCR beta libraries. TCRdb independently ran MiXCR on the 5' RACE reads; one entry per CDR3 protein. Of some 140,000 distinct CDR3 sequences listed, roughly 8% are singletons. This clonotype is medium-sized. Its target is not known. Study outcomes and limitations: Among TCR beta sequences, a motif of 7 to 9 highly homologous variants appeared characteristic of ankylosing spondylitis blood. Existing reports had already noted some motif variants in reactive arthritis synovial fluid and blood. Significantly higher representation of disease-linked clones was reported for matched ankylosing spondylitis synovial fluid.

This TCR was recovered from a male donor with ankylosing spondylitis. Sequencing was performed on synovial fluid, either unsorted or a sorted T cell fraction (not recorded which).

The CDR3 DNA sequence: TGTGCCAGCAGCTCCCGGACTGTCCCGGAGCAGTTCTTC. This codes for CASSSRTVPEQFF. V gene TRBV7-2 combines with J gene TRBJ2-1; D perhaps matches TRBD2 (5 bases). CDR3 length equals 13 residues. V lost 4 bases and J lost 10, with 14 bases in between. Germline assignment: CDR1 SGHTA and CDR2 FQGNSA.